A single sample gave rise to the 5 T cell receptor beta chains below, sequenced in a study of shared clonotypes between healthy human individuals. Libraries were prepared by immunoSEQ multiplex PCR; TCRdb keeps only in-frame clonotypes and omits some of them. The sample yields about 520,000 clones, 70% to 85% seen once. Material: PBMCs. The receptors derive from a woman between 40 and 55 years old in good health. Some clones in this sample may be carry-over from other donors' samples.

The rearrangement uses TRBV5-5 and TRBJ2-2; 12 bases align to TRBD2. Germline V gene sequence: CDR1 SGHKS, CDR2 YYEKEE (reference sequence). After removal of 4 bases from V and 5 bases from J, the junction contained 12 bases not matched to a gene. The CDR3 totals 18 residues. CDR3 nucleotides: TGTGCCAGCAGCCCTTTAGGACTAGCGGGATCAGGGACCGGGGAGCTGTTTTTT. This gives the protein CASSPLGLAGSGTGELFF.

The V gene is TRBV2, the J gene TRBJ2-4; D might be TRBD2 (6 bases). Trimming left V 3 bases short and J 8 bases short, with 14 bases between. This CDR3 comprises 14 residues. The germline gives CDR1 SNHLY, CDR2 FYNNEI. The CDR3 sequence is CASSEGTRRDIQYF. CDR3 bases: TGTGCCAGCAGTGAGGGGACTCGGCGGGACATTCAGTACTTC. The full variable domain, with the rest looked up from reference TRBV2 and TRBJ2-4, is EPEVTQTPSHQVTQMGQEVILRCVPISNHLYFYWYRQILGQKVEFLVSFYNNEISEKSEIFDDQFSVERPDGSNFTLKIRSTKLEDSAMYFCASSEGTRRDIQYFGAGTRLSVL.

V and J are TRBV7-2 and TRBJ2-7, with D possibly matching TRBD1 (6 bases). V was trimmed by 3 bases and J by 5 bases, leaving 11 bases between them. Germline assignment: CDR1 SGHTA and CDR2 FQGNSA. This CDR3 spans 13 amino acids. The CDR3 reads CASSFGRGNEQYF. CDR3 in DNA: TGTGCCAGCAGCTTCGGCAGGGGCAACGAGCAGTACTTC.

V usage is TRBV6-6 and J usage is TRBJ1-1; D not resolved. CDR1 MNHNY and CDR2 SVGAGI come from the germline V gene (reference sequence). V lost 1 base, J lost 5 bases, and 11 bases lay in between. The CDR3 runs 14 residues. DNA for the CDR3: TGTGCCAGCAGTTACTTCCGGGGTGAAACTGAAGCTTTCTTT. Translated, it gives CASSYFRGETEAFF.

The chain uses TRBV19 and TRBJ1-6, with D maybe TRBD1 (6 bases). CDR3 length: 14 amino acids. Germline CDR1 reads LNHDA; CDR2 reads SQIVND (reference sequence). The germline V and J ends were trimmed by 3 bases and 5 bases, with 8 bases remaining between them. The CDR3 region is CASSMDSHNSPLHF. CDR3 sequence (DNA): TGTGCCAGTAGTATGGACAGCCATAATTCACCCCTCCACTTT.